These 9 T cell receptor beta chains share one sample of origin, sequenced in a study of shared clonotypes between healthy human individuals. Sequencing was performed with immunoSEQ multiplex PCR; in TCRdb, only in-frame clones are kept and a portion is missing. The data hold some 2,000,000 clones, with 95% observed a single time. Sequenced: naive CD4+ T cells sorted from blood. As for subset: CD45RA+ positively selected. The receptors here all came from a man between 18 and 35 years old in good health.

The rearrangement joins TRBV28 to TRBJ2-7; 7 bases fit TRBD1. Losses at the gene ends were 7 bases for V and 0 bases for J; bases not matched to a gene: 9. Germline lookup yields CDR1 MDHEN and CDR2 SYDVKM. The CDR3 loop spans 15 amino acids. CDR3: CASNQNRGPSYEQYF. The DNA of the CDR3 is TGTGCCAGCAACCAAAACAGGGGTCCCTCCTACGAGCAGTACTTC.

The chain carries TRBV5-1 and TRBJ2-3; 7 bases are shared with TRBD2. Germline V gene lookup returns CDR1 SGHRS and CDR2 YFSETQ. The CDR3 contains 18 residues. V lost 4 bases and J lost 4; bases outside the gene matches: 18. For the CDR3, the DNA is TGCGCCAGCAGCCCCCCTAGCGGCACTTGGGAGGTGCCAGATACGCAGTATTTT. Protein: CASSPPSGTWEVPDTQYF.

Details on this clone: The germline gene is not matched at one end of the junction; a read error may be the cause. The gene calls are TRBV6-5 and TRBJ2-1; a weak D match, TRBD2 (5 bases). There are 12 residues in the CDR3. Germline V gene data show CDR1 as MNHEY and CDR2 as SVGAGI. This CDR3 reads CASSRSTGEQFF. The CDR3 nucleotides read TGCGCCAGCAGTCGAAGCACGGGGGAGCAGTTCTTC.

The chain recombines TRBV5-1 with TRBJ2-7, with TRBD2 identical over 12 bases. The V gene's germline CDR1 is SGHRS and CDR2 YFSETQ. The trim removed 4 bases at V and 2 bases at J, leaving 4 bases unmatched. CDR3 length: 15 amino acids. The CDR3: CASSPTSGRTYEQYF. The CDR3 coding sequence is TGCGCCAGCAGCCCTACTAGCGGGAGGACCTACGAGCAGTACTTC.

The V call is TRBV27, the J call TRBJ2-6; D not certain. Germline-derived CDR1 and CDR2 are MNHEY and SMNVEV (reference sequence). The CDR3 runs to 14 residues. Trimming left V 4 bases short and J 0 bases short, with 4 bases between. The CDR3 region is CASSSYSGANVLTF. The CDR3 bases are TGTGCCAGCAGTTCCTACTCTGGGGCCAACGTCCTGACTTTC.

CDR3 nucleotides: TGTGCCAGCAGCGTGGACAGGGGCCAGACCCAGTACTTC. Its translation is CASSVDRGQTQYF. This chain joins TRBV9 and TRBJ2-5; TRBD1 matches 9 bases. Per germline, CDR1 SGDLS and CDR2 YYNGEE. The CDR3 spans 13 residues. V dropped 2 bases and J dropped 6; count of bases not matched to a gene: 2. The variable domain in full, with the rest retrieved from reference TRBV9 and TRBJ2-5, is DSGVTQTPKHLITATGQRVTLRCSPRSGDLSVYWYQQSLDQGLQFLIQYYNGEERAKGNILERFSAQQFPDLHSELNLSSLELGDSALYFCASSVDRGQTQYFGPGTRLLVL.

The chain combines TRBV4-1 with TRBJ1-4; 7 positions agree with TRBD1. This CDR3 contains 16 residues. Germline V gene data show CDR1 as MGHRA and CDR2 as YSYEKL. After removal of 4 bases from V and 3 bases from J, the junction contained 8 bases not matched to a gene. The CDR3 sequence is CASSRSGTAANEKLFF. DNA of the CDR3: TGCGCCAGCAGCCGCAGCGGGACAGCGGCTAATGAAAAACTGTTTTTT.

The rearrangement joins TRBV25-1 to TRBJ2-3; the D gene could be TRBD1 or TRBD2 (7 bases each). The CDR3 contains 18 residues. In germline, CDR1 is MGHDK, CDR2 SYGVNS. The V end lost 5 bases, the J end lost 0 bases, and 21 bases lay between the germline ends. CDR3 residues: CASSPGEGALLSTDTQYF. CDR3 sequence (DNA): TGTGCCAGCAGTCCCGGGGAGGGGGCCCTCCTTAGCACAGATACGCAGTATTTT. The full variable domain, rest sourced from reference TRBV25-1 and TRBJ2-3, is EADIYQTPRYLVIGTGKKITLECSQTMGHDKMYWYQQDPGMELHLIHYSYGVNSTEKGDLSSESTVSRIRTEHFPLTLESARPSHTSQYLCASSPGEGALLSTDTQYFGPGTRLTVL.

The rearrangement links TRBV29-1 to TRBJ2-7; 12 nucleotides align to TRBD2. J was trimmed by 3 bases and V by 3 bases; bases with no gene match: 6. From germline, CDR1 is SQVTM and CDR2 ANQGSEA. The CDR3 has 15 residues. The CDR3 region is CSVEETSGSNYEQYF. As DNA, the CDR3 is TGCAGCGTTGAGGAGACTAGCGGGAGCAACTACGAGCAGTACTTC.